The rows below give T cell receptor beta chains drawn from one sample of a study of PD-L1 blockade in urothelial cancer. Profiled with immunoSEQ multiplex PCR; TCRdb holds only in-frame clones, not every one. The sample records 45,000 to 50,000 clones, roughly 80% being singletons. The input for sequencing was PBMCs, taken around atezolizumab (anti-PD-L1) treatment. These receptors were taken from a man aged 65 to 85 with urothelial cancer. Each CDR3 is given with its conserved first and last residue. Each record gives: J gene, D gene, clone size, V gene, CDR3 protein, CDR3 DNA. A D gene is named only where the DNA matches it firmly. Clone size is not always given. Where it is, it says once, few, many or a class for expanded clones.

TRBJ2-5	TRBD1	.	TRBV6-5	CASRTDRAETQYF	TGTGCCAGCAGAACGGACAGGGCTGAGACCCAGTACTTC
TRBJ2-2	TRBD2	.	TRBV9	CASGRLAAFTGELFF	TGTGCCAGCGGCCGACTAGCGGCATTCACCGGGGAGCTGTTTTTT
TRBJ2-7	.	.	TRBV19	CASSPRDTPYEQYF	TGTGCCAGTAGTCCCCGGGACACCCCCTACGAGCAGTACTTC
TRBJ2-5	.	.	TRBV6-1	CASSFVRDQETQYF	TGTGCCAGCAGTTTCGTCCGGGACCAAGAGACCCAGTACTTC
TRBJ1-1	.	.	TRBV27	CASSPDSFGTEAFF	TGTGCCAGCAGCCCCGACAGTTTCGGCACTGAAGCTTTCTTT
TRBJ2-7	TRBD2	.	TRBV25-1	CASSGFGGRVHEQYF	TGTGCCAGCAGTGGATTTGGCGGGAGGGTTCACGAGCAGTACTTC
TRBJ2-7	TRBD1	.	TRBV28	CASSSGQGMVNEQYF	TGTGCCAGCAGTTCAGGACAGGGCATGGTGAACGAGCAGTACTTC
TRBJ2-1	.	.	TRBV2	CASSEWGLYNEQFF	TGTGCCAGCAGTGAGTGGGGGCTCTACAATGAGCAGTTCTTC
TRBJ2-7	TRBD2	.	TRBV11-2	CASSPGLHSYEQYF	TGTGCCAGCAGCCCGGGACTACACTCCTACGAGCAGTACTTC
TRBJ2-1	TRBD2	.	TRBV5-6	CASSYRLAGSYNEQFF	TGTGCCAGCAGCTACCGACTAGCGGGGTCCTACAATGAGCAGTTCTTC
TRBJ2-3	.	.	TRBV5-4	CASSLLVLGDTQYF	TGTGCCAGCAGCTTGCTAGTACTAGGTGACACGCAGTATTTT
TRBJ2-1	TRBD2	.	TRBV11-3	CASSLAAGGYNEQFF	TGTGCCAGCAGCTTAGCAGCGGGAGGGTACAATGAGCAGTTCTTC
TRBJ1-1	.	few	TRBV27	CASSRPGNTEAFF	TGTGCCAGCAGTAGGCCGGGGAACACTGAAGCTTTCTTT
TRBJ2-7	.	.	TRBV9	CASSVQGSSYEQYF	TGTGCCAGCAGCGTACAGGGATCATCCTACGAGCAGTACTTC
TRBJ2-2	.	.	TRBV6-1	CASSEGQHTGELFF	TGTGCCAGCAGTGAAGGACAGCACACCGGGGAGCTGTTTTTT
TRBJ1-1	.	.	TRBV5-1	CASSRDTNTEAFF	TGCGCCAGCAGCAGAGACACGAACACTGAAGCTTTCTTT
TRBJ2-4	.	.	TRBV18	CASSPHPNIALNIQYF	TGTGCCAGCTCACCTCATCCCAACATAGCTCTAAACATTCAGTACTTC
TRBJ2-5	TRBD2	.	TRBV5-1	CASSPGSGRQETQYF	TGCGCCAGCTCCCCTGGGAGCGGGAGACAAGAGACCCAGTACTTC
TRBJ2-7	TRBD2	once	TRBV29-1	CSVRKKTSGYEQYF	TGCAGCGTTAGGAAGAAGACTAGCGGCTACGAGCAGTACTTC
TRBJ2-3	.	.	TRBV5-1	CASQRVDTQYF	TGCGCCAGCCAGAGGGTAGATACGCAGTATTTT
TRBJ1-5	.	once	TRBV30	CAWSGQFNQPQHF	TGTGCCTGGAGCGGACAGTTTAATCAGCCCCAGCATTTT
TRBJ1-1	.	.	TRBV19	CASSILADNTEAFF	TGTGCCAGTAGTATATTGGCAGATAACACTGAAGCTTTCTTT
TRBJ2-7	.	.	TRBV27	CASSPRAFSYEQYF	TGTGCCAGCAGCCCGCGCGCTTTCTCCTACGAGCAGTACTTC
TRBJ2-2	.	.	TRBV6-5	CASSKGWSTGELFF	TGTGCCAGCAGCAAGGGGTGGTCCACCGGGGAGCTGTTTTTT
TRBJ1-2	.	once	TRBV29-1	CSVVPRRDRNYGYTF	TGCAGCGTTGTCCCCCGGAGAGACAGAAACTATGGCTACACCTTC
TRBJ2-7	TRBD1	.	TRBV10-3	CAIRGAGQGAYEQYF	TGTGCCATCAGGGGGGCGGGGCAGGGGGCGTACGAGCAGTACTTC
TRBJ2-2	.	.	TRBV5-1	CASSLRFRGAANTGELFF	TGCGCCAGCAGCCTACGTTTTAGAGGAGCAGCGAACACCGGGGAGCTGTTTTTT
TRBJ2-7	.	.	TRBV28	CASSLDRTYEQYF	TGTGCCAGCAGTTTAGACAGGACCTACGAGCAGTACTTC
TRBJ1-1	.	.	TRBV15	CATSRDRGAGTAEAFF	TGTGCCACCAGCAGAGATCGTGGGGCAGGAACGGCTGAAGCTTTCTTT
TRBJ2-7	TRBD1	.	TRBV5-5	CASSEGQGAKLYEQYF	TGTGCCAGCAGCGAGGGACAGGGGGCAAAGCTCTACGAGCAGTACTTC
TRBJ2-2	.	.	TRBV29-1	CSVGPNTGELFF	TGCAGCGTTGGGCCGAACACCGGGGAGCTGTTTTTT
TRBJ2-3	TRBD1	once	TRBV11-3	CASSPGGVTDTQYF	TGTGCCAGCAGTCCAGGGGGCGTCACAGATACGCAGTATTTT
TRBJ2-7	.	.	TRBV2	CASSVGGATYEQYF	TGTGCCAGCAGTGTAGGGGGGGCCACCTACGAGCAGTACTTC
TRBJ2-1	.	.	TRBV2	CASRASTDRHNEQFF	TGTGCCAGCAGGGCCTCCACGGACAGACACAATGAGCAGTTCTTC
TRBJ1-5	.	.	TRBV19	CASITTGGGSVEPQHF	TGTGCCAGTATTACTACGGGGGGGGGTTCTGTTGAGCCCCAGCATTTT
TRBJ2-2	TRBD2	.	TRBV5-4	CASSLMAGATGELFF	TGTGCCAGCAGCTTGATGGCGGGAGCGACCGGGGAGCTGTTTTTT
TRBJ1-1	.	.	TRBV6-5	CATESSRGAEAFF	TGTGCCACAGAAAGTAGCCGGGGAGCTGAAGCTTTCTTT
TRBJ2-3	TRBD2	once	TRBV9	CASSARGRADTQYF	TGTGCCAGCAGCGCTCGGGGGAGGGCCGACACGCAGTATTTT
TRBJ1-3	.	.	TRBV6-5	CASSYSGSPGNTIYF	TGTGCCAGCAGTTACTCCGGGTCTCCTGGAAACACCATATATTTT
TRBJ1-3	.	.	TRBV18	CASSPQGIGGGNTIYF	TGTGCCAGCTCACCACAGGGGATTGGAGGGGGAAACACCATATATTTT
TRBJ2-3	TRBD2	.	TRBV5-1	CASSLAFPAGLTQYF	TGCGCCAGCAGCTTAGCTTTCCCAGCGGGGCTCACGCAGTATTTT
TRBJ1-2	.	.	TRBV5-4	CASSYKGTPYGYTF	TGTGCCAGCAGCTACAAAGGGACTCCTTATGGCTACACCTTC
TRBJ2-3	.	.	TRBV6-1	CASSVSDTQYF	TGTGCCAGCAGTGTCTCAGATACGCAGTATTTT
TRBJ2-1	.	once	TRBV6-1	CASTFREADEQFF	TGTGCCAGCACCTTTAGGGAGGCGGATGAGCAGTTCTTC
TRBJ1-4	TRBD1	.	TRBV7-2	CASSSRQGGEKLFF	TGTGCCAGCAGCTCTAGACAGGGTGGTGAAAAACTGTTTTTT
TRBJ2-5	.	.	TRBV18	CASSPGAGEETQYF	TGTGCCAGCTCACCGGGGGCAGGAGAGGAGACCCAGTACTTC
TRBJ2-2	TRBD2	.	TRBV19	CASSGRAGELFF	TGTGCCAGTAGCGGGAGGGCCGGGGAGCTGTTTTTT
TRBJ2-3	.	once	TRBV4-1	CASSQGHKVDTQYF	TGCGCCAGCAGCCAAGGACACAAGGTGGATACGCAGTATTTT
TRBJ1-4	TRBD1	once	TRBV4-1	CASSQDGLGDRIYEKLFF	TGCGCCAGCAGCCAAGATGGACTCGGGGACAGAATTTATGAAAAACTGTTTTTT
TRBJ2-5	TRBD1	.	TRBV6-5	CASSYGRGQETQYF	TGTGCCAGCAGTTACGGCAGGGGGCAGGAGACCCAGTACTTC
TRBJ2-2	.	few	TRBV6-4	CASSVQGSGTGELFF	TGTGCCAGCAGTGTGCAGGGGTCGGGCACCGGGGAGCTGTTTTTT
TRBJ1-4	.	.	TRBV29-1	CSVGVSGVREKLFF	TGCAGCGTTGGAGTCTCAGGGGTGAGGGAAAAACTGTTTTTT
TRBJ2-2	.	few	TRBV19	CASTRAPNTGELFF	TGTGCCAGTACCAGGGCTCCGAACACCGGGGAGCTGTTTTTT
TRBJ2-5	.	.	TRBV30	CAWTREGETQYF	TGTGCCTGGACCAGGGAAGGAGAGACCCAGTACTTC
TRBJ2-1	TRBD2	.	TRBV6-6	CASSYVGLGNEQFF	TGTGCCAGCAGTTACGTAGGACTAGGCAATGAGCAGTTCTTC
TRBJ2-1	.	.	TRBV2	CAGSGIQGSNEQFF	TGTGCCGGATCCGGGATCCAGGGGAGCAATGAGCAGTTCTTC
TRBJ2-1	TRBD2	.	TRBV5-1	CASSLTLGGLAGGGEQFF	TGCGCCAGCAGCTTGACCCTGGGAGGACTAGCGGGAGGAGGAGAGCAGTTCTTC
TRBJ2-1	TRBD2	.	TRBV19	CASSMERGYNEQFF	TGTGCCAGTAGTATGGAGCGGGGGTACAATGAGCAGTTCTTC
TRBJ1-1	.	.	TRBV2	CASSEWRGRRAFF	TGTGCCAGCAGTGAATGGAGGGGTCGACGAGCTTTCTTT